This T cell receptor beta chain was obtained from a study of blood T cell repertoires in COVID-19. Study information: Donors in the United States, Italy and Spain gave samples during acute or convalescent COVID-19. PBMCs, B-cell-depleted T cells, or T cells were the source of the cDNA or gDNA that made up the material.

This clone occurred once. In the original workflow: Counts of nucleated cells, estimated from reference gene primer amplification, were obtained. The repertoire was sequenced with immunoSEQ multiplex PCR; TCRdb's copy has only in-frame clones and lacks some. D and trimming were read from the DNA, whereas the V and J calls and clone size are those reported in that table. The sample has roughly 200,000 clones, approximately 91% seen once; the top ten hold 1.6%. This clonotype was sampled from a man aged 18 to 29 with active or convalescent COVID-19. Sequencing was performed on peripheral blood.

The CDR3 here is CASSINRETEAFF. CDR3 in DNA: TGTGCCAGTAGTATCAACAGGGAGACGGAAGCTTTCTTT. The chain carries TRBV19 and TRBJ1-1; TRBD1 might be the D (6 bases). V lost 3 bases and J 8 bases, leaving 13 bases between the germline ends. The CDR3 covers 13 residues. Germline CDR1 reads LNHDA; CDR2 reads SQIVND (reference sequence).